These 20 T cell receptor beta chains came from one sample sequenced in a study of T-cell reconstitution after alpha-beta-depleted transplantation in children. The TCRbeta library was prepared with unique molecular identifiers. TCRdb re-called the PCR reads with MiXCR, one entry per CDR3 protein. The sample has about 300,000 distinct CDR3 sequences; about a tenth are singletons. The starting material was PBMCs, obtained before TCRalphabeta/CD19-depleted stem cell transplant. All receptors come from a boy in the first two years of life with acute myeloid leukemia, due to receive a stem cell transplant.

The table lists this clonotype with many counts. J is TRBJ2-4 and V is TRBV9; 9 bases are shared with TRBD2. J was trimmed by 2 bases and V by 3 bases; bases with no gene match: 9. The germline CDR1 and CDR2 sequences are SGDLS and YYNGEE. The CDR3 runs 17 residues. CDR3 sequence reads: CASSGGAGGPPKNIQYF. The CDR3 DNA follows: TGTGCCAGCAGCGGCGGCGCGGGGGGGCCCCCCAAAAACATTCAGTACTTC.

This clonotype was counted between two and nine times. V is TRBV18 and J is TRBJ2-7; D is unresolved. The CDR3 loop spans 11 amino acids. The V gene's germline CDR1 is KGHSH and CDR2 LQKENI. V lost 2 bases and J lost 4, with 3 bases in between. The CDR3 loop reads CASSPEYEQYF. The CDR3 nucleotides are TGTGCCAGCTCACCAGAGTACGAGCAGTACTTC.

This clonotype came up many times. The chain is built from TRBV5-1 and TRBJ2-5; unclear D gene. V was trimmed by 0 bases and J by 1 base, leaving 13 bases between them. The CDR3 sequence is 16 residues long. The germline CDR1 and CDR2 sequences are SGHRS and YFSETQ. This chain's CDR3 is CASSLEPAQLQETQYF. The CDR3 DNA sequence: TGCGCCAGCAGCTTGGAACCAGCGCAGCTCCAAGAGACCCAGTACTTC.

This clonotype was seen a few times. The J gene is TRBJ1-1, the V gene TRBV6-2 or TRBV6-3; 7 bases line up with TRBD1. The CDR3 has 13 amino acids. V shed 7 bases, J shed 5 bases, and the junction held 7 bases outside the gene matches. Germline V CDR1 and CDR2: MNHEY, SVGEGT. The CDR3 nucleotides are TGTGCCAGCATCCTGACAGGGCGGACTGAAGCTTTCTTT. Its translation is CASILTGRTEAFF.

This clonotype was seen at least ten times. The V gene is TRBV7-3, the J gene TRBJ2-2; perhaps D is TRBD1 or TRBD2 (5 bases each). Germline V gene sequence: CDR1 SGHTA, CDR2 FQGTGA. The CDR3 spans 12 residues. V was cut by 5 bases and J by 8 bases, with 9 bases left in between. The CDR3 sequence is CASSPGHGELFF. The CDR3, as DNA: TGTGCCAGCAGCCCGGGGCATGGGGAGCTGTTTTTT. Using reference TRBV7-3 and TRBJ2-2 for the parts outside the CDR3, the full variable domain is GAGVSQTPSNKVTEKGKYVELRCDPISGHTALYWYRQSLGQGPEFLIYFQGTGAADDSGLPNDRFFAVRPEGSVSTLKIQRTERGDSAVYLCASSPGHGELFFGEGSRLTVL.

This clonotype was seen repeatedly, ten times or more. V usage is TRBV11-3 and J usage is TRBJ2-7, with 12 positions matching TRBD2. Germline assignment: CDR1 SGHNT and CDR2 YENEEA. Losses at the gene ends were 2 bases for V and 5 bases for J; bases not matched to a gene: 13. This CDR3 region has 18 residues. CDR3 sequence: CASSLHRLAGARKDEQYF. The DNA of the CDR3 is TGTGCCAGCAGCTTACACCGACTAGCGGGAGCCCGTAAGGACGAGCAGTACTTC.

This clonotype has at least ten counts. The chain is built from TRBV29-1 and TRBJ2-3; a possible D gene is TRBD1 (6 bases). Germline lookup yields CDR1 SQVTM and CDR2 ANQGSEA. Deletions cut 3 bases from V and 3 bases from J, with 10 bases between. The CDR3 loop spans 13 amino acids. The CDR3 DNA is TGCAGCGTTGAGGTAGGACAGACAGATACGCAGTATTTT. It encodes CSVEVGQTDTQYF.

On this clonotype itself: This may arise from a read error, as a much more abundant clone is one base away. As DNA, the CDR3 is TGTGCCACCAGTGCCAACCTAGCGGGAGGTTGGGAGCAGTACTTC. This gives the protein CATSANLAGGWEQYF. The chain couples TRBV24-1 to TRBJ2-7, with 11 bases matching TRBD2. Germline lookup yields CDR1 KGHDR and CDR2 SFDVKD. The CDR3 is made up of 15 amino acids. V shed 5 bases and J 7 bases; nucleotides not matched to a gene: 9.

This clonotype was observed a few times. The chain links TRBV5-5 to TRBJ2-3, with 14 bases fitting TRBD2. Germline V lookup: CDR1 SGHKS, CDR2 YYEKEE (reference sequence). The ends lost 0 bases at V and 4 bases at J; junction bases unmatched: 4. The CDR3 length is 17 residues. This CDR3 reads CASSLGLAGGWADTQYF. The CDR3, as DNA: TGTGCCAGCAGCTTGGGACTAGCGGGGGGGTGGGCAGATACGCAGTATTTT.

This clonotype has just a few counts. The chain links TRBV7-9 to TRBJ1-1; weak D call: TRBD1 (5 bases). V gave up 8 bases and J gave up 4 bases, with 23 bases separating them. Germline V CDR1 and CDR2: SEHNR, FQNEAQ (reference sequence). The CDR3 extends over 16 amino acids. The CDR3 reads CASRSGRGGLSTEAFF. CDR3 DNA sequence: TGTGCCAGCCGATCGGGTCGGGGGGGTTTGAGCACTGAAGCTTTCTTT.

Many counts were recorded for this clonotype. Here the CDR3 reads CASSFGTGEAFF. The CDR3 nucleotides read TGTGCCAGCAGTTTCGGAACGGGGGAAGCTTTCTTT. The chain employs TRBV6-5 and TRBJ1-1, with D unclear. The CDR3 covers 12 residues. Trimming removed 4 bases from V and 8 bases from J, with 11 bases in between. From germline, CDR1 is MNHEY and CDR2 SVGAGI.

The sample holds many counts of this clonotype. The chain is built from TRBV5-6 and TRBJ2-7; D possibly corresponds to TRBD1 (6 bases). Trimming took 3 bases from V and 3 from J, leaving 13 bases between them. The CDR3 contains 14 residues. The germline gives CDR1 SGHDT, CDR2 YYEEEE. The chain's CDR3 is CASSWGTGNYEQYF. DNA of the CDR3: TGTGCCAGCAGCTGGGGCACAGGGAACTACGAGCAGTACTTC.

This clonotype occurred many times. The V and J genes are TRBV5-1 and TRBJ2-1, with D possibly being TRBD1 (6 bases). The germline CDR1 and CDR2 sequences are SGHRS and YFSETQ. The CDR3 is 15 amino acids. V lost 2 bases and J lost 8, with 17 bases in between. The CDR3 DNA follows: TGCGCCAGCAGCTTAGAGTTAACAGGGTCCCATGAGCAGTTCTTC. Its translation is CASSLELTGSHEQFF. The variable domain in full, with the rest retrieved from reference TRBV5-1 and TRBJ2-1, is KAGVTQTPRYLIKTRGQQVTLSCSPISGHRSVSWYQQTPGQGLQFLFEYFSETQRNKGNFPGRFSGRQFSNSRSEMNVSTLELGDSALYLCASSLELTGSHEQFFGPGTRLTVL.

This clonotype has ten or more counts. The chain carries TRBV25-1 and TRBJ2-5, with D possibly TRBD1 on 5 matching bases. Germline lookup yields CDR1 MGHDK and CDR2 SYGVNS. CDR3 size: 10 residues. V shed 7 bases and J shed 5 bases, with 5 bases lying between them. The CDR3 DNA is TGTGCCAGCAAGGGGGAGACCCAGTACTTC. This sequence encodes CASKGETQYF.

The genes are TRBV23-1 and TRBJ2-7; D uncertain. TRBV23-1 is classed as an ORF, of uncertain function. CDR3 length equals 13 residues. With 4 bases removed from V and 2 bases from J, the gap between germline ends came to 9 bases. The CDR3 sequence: CASSRLGAYEQYF. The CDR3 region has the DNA TGCGCCAGCAGTCGGCTAGGAGCCTACGAGCAGTACTTC.

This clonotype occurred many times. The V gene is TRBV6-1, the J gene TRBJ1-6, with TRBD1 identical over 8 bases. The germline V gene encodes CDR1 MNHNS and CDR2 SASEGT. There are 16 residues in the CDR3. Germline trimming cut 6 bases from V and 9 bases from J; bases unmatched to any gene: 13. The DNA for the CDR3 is TGTGCCAGCAGCCCTATCCGGGACAGGTCCAGTTCACCCCTCCACTTT. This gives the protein CASSPIRDRSSSPLHF.

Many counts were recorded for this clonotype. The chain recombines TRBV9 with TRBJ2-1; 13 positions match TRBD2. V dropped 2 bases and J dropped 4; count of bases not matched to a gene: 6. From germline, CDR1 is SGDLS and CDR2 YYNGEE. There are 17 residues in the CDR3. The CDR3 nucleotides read TGTGCCAGCAGCGTCGGGCCACTAGCGGGAGGGTACAATGAGCAGTTCTTC. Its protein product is CASSVGPLAGGYNEQFF.

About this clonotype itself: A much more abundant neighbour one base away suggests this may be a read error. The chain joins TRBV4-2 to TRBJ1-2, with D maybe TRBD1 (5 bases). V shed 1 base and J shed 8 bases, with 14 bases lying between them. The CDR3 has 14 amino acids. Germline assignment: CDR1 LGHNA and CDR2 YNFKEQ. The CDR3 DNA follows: TGTGCCAGCAGCCAAGTGACAGCGGATTACGGCTACACCTTC. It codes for CASSQVTADYGYTF.

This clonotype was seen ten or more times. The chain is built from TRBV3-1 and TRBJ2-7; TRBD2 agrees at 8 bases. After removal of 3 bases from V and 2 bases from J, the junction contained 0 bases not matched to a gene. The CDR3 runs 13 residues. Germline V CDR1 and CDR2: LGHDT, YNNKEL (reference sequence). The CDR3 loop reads CASSQREAYEQYF. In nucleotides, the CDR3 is TGTGCCAGCAGCCAGCGGGAGGCCTACGAGCAGTACTTC.

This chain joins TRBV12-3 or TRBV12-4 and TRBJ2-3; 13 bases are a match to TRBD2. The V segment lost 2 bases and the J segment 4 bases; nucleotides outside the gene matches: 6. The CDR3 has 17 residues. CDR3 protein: CASSLPGLAGRADTQYF. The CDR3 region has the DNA TGTGCCAGCAGTTTACCGGGACTAGCGGGGAGGGCAGATACGCAGTATTTT.